One TCR beta chain is described in this entry. The germline V and J ends were trimmed by 5 bases and 3 bases, with 14 bases remaining between them. The V gene's germline CDR1 is SGHAT and CDR2 FQNNGV. The CDR3 extends over 14 amino acids. These data originate in a study of cytomegalovirus exposure and HLA in healthy donors. PCR primers comprised 60 Vbeta and 13 Jbeta primers. Sequenced by immunoSEQ multiplex PCR; TCRdb stores in-frame clones only, minus some. In the table there are about 83,000 clones, roughly 79% of which are singletons. Sequenced sample: PBMCs. This chain joins TRBV11-2 and TRBJ2-7, with D possibly TRBD2 on 6 matching bases. This sequence was found in a woman aged 25 to 45 in good health and CMV-seronegative. The CDR3 nucleotides read TGTGCCAGCAGCCCCCTCGGGAGAGGCTACGAGCAGTACTTC. Its protein is CASSPLGRGYEQYF.